This T cell receptor beta chain was documented in a study of blood T cell repertoires in COVID-19. In germline, CDR1 is MNHNS, CDR2 SASEGT. Deletions cut 3 bases from V and 2 bases from J, with 14 bases between. This CDR3 has 16 residues. This table comes from immunoSEQ multiplex PCR, and its TCRdb copy is limited to in-frame clones, with some not included. This repertoire shows tens of thousands of clones, roughly 80% found once; its top ten account for around a fifth. Sequencing was performed on peripheral blood. The chain combines TRBV6-1 with TRBJ1-5, with D maybe TRBD1 (6 bases). The receptor comes from a woman aged 60 to 75 with acute or convalescent COVID-19. The CDR3 sequence: CASSELGASGNQPQHF. The CDR3 nucleotides read TGTGCCAGCAGTGAGTTGGGGGCGTCCGGCAATCAGCCCCAGCATTTT.